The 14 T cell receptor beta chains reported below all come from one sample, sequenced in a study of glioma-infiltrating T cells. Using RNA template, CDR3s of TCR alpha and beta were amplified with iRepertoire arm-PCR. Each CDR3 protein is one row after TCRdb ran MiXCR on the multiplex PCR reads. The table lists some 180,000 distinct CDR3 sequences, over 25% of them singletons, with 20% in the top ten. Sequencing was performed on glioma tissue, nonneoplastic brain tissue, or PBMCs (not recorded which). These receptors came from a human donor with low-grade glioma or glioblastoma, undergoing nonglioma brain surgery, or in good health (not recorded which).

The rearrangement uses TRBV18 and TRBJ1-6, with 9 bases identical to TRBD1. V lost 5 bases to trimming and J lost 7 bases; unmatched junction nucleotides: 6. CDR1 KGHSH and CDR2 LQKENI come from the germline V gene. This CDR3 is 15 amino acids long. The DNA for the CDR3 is TGTGCCAGCTCAGCCTATGACAGGGGGAATTCACCCCTCCACTTT. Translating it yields CASSAYDRGNSPLHF.

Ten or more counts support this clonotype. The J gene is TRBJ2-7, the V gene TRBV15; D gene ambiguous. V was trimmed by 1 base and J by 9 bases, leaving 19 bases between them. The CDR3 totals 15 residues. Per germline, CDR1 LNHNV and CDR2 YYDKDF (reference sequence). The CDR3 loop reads CATSRVKAAMGLQYF. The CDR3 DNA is TGTGCCACCAGCAGAGTAAAGGCGGCCATGGGGTTGCAGTACTTC.

As DNA, the CDR3 is TGTGCCGCCTCCTACGGTGGTAGCGGAGGTACAGATACGCAGTATTTT. Encoded protein: CAASYGGSGGTDTQYF. The chain couples TRBV19 to TRBJ2-3; D perhaps matches TRBD2 (6 bases). The V gene lost 11 bases and the J gene lost 3 bases, with 24 bases spanning the gap. Germline V gives CDR1 LNHDA, CDR2 SQIVND (reference sequence). The CDR3 spans 16 residues.

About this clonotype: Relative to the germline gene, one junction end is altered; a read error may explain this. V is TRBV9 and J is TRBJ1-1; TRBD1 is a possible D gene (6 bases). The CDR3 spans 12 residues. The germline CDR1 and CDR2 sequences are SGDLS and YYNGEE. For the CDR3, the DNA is TGTGACAGCAGCCCAGGGGCAGTTGAAGCTTTCTTT. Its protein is CDSSPGAVEAFF.

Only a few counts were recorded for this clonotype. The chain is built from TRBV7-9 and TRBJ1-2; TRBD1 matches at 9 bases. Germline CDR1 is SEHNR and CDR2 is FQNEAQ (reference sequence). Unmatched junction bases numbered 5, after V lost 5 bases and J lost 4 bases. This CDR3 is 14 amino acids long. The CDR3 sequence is CASSPGTGSYGYTF. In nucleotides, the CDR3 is TGTGCCAGCAGCCCGGGGACAGGGAGCTATGGCTACACCTTC.

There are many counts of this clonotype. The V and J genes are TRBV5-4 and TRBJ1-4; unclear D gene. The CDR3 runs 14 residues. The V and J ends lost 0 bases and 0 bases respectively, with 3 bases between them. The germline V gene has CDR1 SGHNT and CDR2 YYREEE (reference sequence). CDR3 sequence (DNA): TGTGCCAGCAGCTTGGAACCAACTAATGAAAAACTGTTTTTT. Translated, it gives CASSLEPTNEKLFF.

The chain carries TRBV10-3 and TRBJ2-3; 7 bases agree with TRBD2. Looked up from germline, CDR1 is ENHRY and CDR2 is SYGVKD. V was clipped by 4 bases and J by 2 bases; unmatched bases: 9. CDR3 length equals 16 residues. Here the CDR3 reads CAISGLGLVATDTQYF. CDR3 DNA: TGTGCCATCAGTGGGCTCGGACTAGTCGCCACAGATACGCAGTATTTT.

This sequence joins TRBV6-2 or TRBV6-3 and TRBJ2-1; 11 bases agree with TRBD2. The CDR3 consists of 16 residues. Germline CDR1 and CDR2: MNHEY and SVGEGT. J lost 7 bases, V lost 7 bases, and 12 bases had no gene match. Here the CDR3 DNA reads TGTGCCAGCATTATAGCGGGAGGGCCTTTCAGTAATGAGCAGTTCTTC. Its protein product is CASIIAGGPFSNEQFF.

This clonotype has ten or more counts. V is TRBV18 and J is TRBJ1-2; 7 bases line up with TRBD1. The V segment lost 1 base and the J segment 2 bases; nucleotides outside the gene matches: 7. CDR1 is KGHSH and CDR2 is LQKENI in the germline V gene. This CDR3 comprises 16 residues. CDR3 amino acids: CASSPLRQGQNYGYTF. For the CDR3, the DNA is TGTGCCAGCTCACCACTTCGACAGGGTCAAAACTATGGCTACACCTTC. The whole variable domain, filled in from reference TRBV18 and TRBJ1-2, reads NAGVMQNPRHLVRRRGQEARLRCSPMKGHSHVYWYRQLPEEGLKFMVYLQKENIIDESGMPKERFSAEFPKEGPSILRIQQVVRGDSAAYFCASSPLRQGQNYGYTFGSGTRLTVV.

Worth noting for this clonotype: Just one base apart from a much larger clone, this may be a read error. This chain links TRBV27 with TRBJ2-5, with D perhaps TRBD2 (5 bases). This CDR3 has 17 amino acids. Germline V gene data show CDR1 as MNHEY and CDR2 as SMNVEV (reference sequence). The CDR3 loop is CASEARPTNKVEETKYF. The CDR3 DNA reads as TGTGCCAGCGAGGCGAGACCGACTAACAAGGTGGAAGAGACCAAGTACTTC.

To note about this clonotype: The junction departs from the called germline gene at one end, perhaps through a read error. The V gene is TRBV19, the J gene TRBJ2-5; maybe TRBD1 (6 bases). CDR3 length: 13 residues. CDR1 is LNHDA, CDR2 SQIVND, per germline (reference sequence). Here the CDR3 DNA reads TGTGCCAGTACTATACAGGGAGTAGAGACCCACTACTTC. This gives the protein CASTIQGVETHYF.

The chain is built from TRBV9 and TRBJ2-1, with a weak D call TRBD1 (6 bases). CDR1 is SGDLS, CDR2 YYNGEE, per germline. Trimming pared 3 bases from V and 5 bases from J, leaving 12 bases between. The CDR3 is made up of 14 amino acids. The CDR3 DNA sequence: TGTGCCAGCAGCGCCTGGACAGAAAACAATGAGCAGTTCTTC. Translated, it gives CASSAWTENNEQFF.

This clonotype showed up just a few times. The CDR3 nucleotides are TGTGCCAGCAGCCGGAACAGACTAGCGGACACAGATACGCAGTATTTT. It codes for CASSRNRLADTDTQYF. This chain connects TRBV4-2 to TRBJ2-3; TRBD2 matches at 9 bases. V lost 4 bases and J lost 2; bases outside the gene matches: 7. This CDR3 comprises 16 residues. The germline CDR1 and CDR2 sequences are LGHNA and YNFKEQ.

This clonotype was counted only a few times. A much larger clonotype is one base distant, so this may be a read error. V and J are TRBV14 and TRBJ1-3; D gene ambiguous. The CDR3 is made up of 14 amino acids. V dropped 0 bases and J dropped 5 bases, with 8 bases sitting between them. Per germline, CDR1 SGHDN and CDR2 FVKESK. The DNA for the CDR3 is TGTGCCAGCAGCCAAGAGTTGACCAGAAACACCATATATTTT. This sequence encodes CASSQELTRNTIYF.